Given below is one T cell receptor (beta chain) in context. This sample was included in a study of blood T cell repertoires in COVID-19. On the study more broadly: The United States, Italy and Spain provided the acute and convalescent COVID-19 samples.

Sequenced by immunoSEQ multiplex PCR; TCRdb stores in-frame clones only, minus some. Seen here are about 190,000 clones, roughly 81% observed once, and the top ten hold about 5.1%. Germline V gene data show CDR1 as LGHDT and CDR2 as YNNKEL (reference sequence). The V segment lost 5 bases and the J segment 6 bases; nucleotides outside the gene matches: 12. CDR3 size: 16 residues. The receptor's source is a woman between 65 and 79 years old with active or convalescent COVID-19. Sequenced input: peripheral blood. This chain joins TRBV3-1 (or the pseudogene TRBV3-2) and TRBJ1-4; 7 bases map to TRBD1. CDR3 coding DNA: TGTGCCAGCAGCTTTCGACAGGGATGGGTAGATGAAAAACTGTTTTTT. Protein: CASSFRQGWVDEKLFF.